The present T cell receptor (beta chain) was sequenced within a study of T-cell reconstitution after alpha-beta-depleted transplantation in children (TCRdb year 2016). At the level of the whole study: T-cell immune reconstitution after TCRalphabeta/CD19-depleted allogeneic hematopoietic cell transplantation in children was quantitatively tracked in the study by means of TCR repertoire profiling. General conclusions and limits of the study: About two months after transplant, the apparently early recovery of alphabetaT-cell counts reportedly depended on just several hundred clones that had expanded rapidly and came from non-depleted graft cells. The frequencies of hyperexpanded clones fell over the following months, and after one year, T-cell counts and TCRbeta diversity were mostly attributed to newly produced T cells. In some patients, high TCRbeta diversity at day 60 was attributed to recipient T cells and intrathymic progenitors that had survived conditioning.

To prepare the library, PCR was applied. TCRdb names Illumina HiSeq 2500 as the instrument used. Molecular barcoding was employed in the preparation of TCR libraries, with unique molecular identifiers being used to normalize TCRbeta repertoire quantification. Clones were called with MiXCR by TCRdb after fastp trimmed the public reads at Q25, and only in-frame beta chains were retained. Rows are unified per CDR3 protein, each entry keeping the most common DNA and genes. The sample profile shows around 270,000 distinct CDR3 sequences; almost 8% of them were found once. Around 10% of the sample lies in the top ten. The germline V gene sets CDR1 to SGDLS and CDR2 to YYNGEE. The CDR3 goes from the cysteine to the phenylalanine over 14 residues. Left in the record is the CDR3 DNA by itself, 42 bases read in frame from the first base. The junction shows trimming of 0 bases on V and 3 bases on J, plus 10 bases between the germline ends.

In light of the paper, this sample's treatment or condition label describes: allogeneic hematopoietic cell transplantation with graft depleted of TCRalphabeta T cells and CD19 B cells. Transplant recipients were children who received TCRalphabeta/CD19-depleted allogeneic hematopoietic cell grafts. This clonotype was recorded at least ten times. Its target antigen remains unknown. Base qualities are not at hand, and no much larger clone is one base apart. The material was peripheral blood, obtained 360 days after TCRalphabeta/CD19-depleted stem cell transplant. The V and J genes are TRBV9 and TRBJ2-7; the D gene is perhaps TRBD1, on 6 matching bases. The origin of this receptor is a female patient younger than 10 who had a stem cell transplant for Fanconi anemia, so the T cells may come from the graft donor. The bases read TGTGCCAGCAGCGTAGGCCCAGGGGACTACGAGCAGTACTTC. It codes for CASSVGPGDYEQYF.